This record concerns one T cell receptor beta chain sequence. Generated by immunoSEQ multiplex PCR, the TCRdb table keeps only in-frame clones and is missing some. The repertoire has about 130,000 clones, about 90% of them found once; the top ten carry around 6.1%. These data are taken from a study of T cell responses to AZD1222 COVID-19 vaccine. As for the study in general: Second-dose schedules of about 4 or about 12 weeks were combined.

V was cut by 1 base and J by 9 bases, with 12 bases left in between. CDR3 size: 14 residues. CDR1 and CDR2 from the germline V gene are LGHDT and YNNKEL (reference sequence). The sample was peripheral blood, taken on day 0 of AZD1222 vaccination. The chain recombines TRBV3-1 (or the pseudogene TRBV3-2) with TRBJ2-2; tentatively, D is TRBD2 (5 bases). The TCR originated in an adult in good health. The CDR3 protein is CASSQAGSHRELFF. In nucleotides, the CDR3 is TGTGCCAGCAGCCAAGCTGGGAGCCACCGGGAGCTGTTTTTT.